This entry lists 17 T cell receptor beta chains sequenced from one sample in a study of Ad26.COV2.S vaccination and SARS-CoV-2 variants (TCRdb year 2021). This specimen's treatment or condition label, interpreted: 15 to 20 received Ad26.COV2.S at low or high dose, single or two shots; about five received placebo; per-sample allocation not given. Repertoires of vaccine and placebo recipients were sequenced from samples collected on day 63 after the first injection. Library creation used the immunoSEQ multiplex PCR assay. In TCRdb, the immuneACCESS table is reduced to in-frame sequences with V and J assigned. These tables do not hold every clone; where another copy was compared, an unresolved V gene accounts for under half, and the others remain unexplained. This sample holds roughly 300,000 clones; less than 90% were observed only once. Roughly 6% of the sample is held by the ten biggest clonotypes.

The source was peripheral blood, collected in a trial of Ad26.COV2.S vaccine versus placebo. These receptor sequences come from a person between 18 and 59 years old who received the Ad26.COV2.S COVID-19 vaccine or a placebo.

This sequence joins TRBV9 and TRBJ2-1; D gene uncertain. The length of the CDR3 is 13 residues. Germline CDR1 is SGDLS and CDR2 is YYNGEE. The V and J ends lost 0 bases and 9 bases respectively, with 10 bases between them. CDR3 in DNA: TGTGCCAGCAGCGTAGAAAGGTCGACTGAGCAGTTCTTC. It is translated as CASSVERSTEQFF. Together with reference TRBV9 and TRBJ2-1, the CDR3 gives the full variable domain: DSGVTQTPKHLITATGQRVTLRCSPRSGDLSVYWYQQSLDQGLQFLIQYYNGEERAKGNILERFSAQQFPDLHSELNLSSLELGDSALYFCASSVERSTEQFFGPGTRLTVL.

The rearrangement links TRBV18 to TRBJ1-1; possibly TRBD1 for D (5 bases). Germline V CDR1 and CDR2: KGHSH, LQKENI. V gave up 2 bases and J gave up 1 base, with 5 bases separating them. This CDR3 has 13 residues. CDR3 residues: CASSPGTNTEAFF. The DNA for the CDR3 is TGTGCCAGCTCACCAGGGACGAACACTGAAGCTTTCTTT.

Remarks on this clone: At one boundary the junction diverges from the germline segment, which might be a read error. The chain recombines TRBV5-1 with TRBJ1-2, with TRBD1 as a possible D gene (5 bases). Germline CDR1 SGHRS, CDR2 YFSETQ. The CDR3 has 14 amino acids. The CDR3 loop reads CATSPTRGSHGYTF. The CDR3 DNA sequence: TGCGCCACCAGCCCAACCCGGGGCTCCCACGGCTACACCTTC. Full variable domain (outside the CDR3, taken from reference TRBV5-1 and TRBJ1-2): KAGVTQTPRYLIKTRGQQVTLSCSPISGHRSVSWYQQTPGQGLQFLFEYFSETQRNKGNFPGRFSGRQFSNSRSEMNVSTLELGDSALYLCATSPTRGSHGYTFGSGTRLTVV.

This rearrangement joins TRBV4-2 to TRBJ2-3, with 11 bases fitting TRBD2. The germline CDR1 and CDR2 sequences are LGHNA and YNFKEQ. The V and J ends lost 3 bases and 3 bases, in that order; junction bases with no gene match: 11. The CDR3 is 18 amino acids. Here the CDR3 reads CASSQISHSGGATDTQYF. DNA for the CDR3: TGTGCCAGCAGCCAGATCTCTCATAGCGGGGGGGCGACAGATACGCAGTATTTT.

This chain connects TRBV19 to TRBJ2-2; 9 bases line up with TRBD1. CDR3 size: 18 residues. J gave up 4 bases and V 2 bases, and 11 bases lay outside the gene matches. Germline-derived CDR1 and CDR2 are LNHDA and SQIVND (reference sequence). CDR3: CASSITTGGGYGTGELFF. For the CDR3, the DNA is TGTGCCAGTAGTATAACGACAGGGGGTGGGTATGGCACCGGGGAGCTGTTTTTT.

This sequence joins TRBV5-6 and TRBJ1-1, with D perhaps matching TRBD1 (6 bases). Between the trimmed V and J ends, which lost 3 bases and 4 bases, there was a span of 13 bases. The CDR3 is 14 amino acids. Germline V gene lookup returns CDR1 SGHDT and CDR2 YYEEEE. CDR3 nucleotide sequence: TGTGCCAGCAGCTCCGGGACAACTTCCACTGAAGCTTTCTTT. Residues: CASSSGTTSTEAFF.

The CDR3 DNA is TGCGCCAGCAGTACCCAAATGACAGGGGTCATCCCCTACGAGCAGTACTTC. It yields the protein CASSTQMTGVIPYEQYF. V is TRBV4-3 and J is TRBJ2-7; 8 bases agree with TRBD1. V lost 6 bases and J lost 2; bases outside the gene matches: 15. The V gene's germline CDR1 is LGHNA and CDR2 YSLEER. The CDR3 has 17 amino acids.

This chain uses TRBV4-3 with TRBJ2-2, with 11 bases aligning to TRBD2. Germline CDR1 LGHNA, CDR2 YSLEER. Losses at the gene ends were 3 bases for V and 5 bases for J; bases not matched to a gene: 11. The CDR3 contains 18 residues. CDR3: CASSQAAGTSGGTGELFF. DNA for the CDR3: TGCGCCAGCAGCCAGGCGGCCGGGACTAGCGGAGGAACCGGGGAGCTGTTTTTT.

The chain employs TRBV7-3 and TRBJ2-2, with a tentative D call TRBD1 (6 bases). The germline V gene has CDR1 SGHTA and CDR2 FQGTGA. CDR3 size: 14 residues. The germline V and J ends were trimmed by 5 bases and 8 bases, with 15 bases remaining between them. CDR3 amino acids: CASSPHRDKGELFF. The CDR3 bases are TGTGCCAGCAGCCCCCACAGGGACAAAGGGGAGCTGTTTTTT.

This chain uses TRBV7-9 with TRBJ2-6; no reliable D call. The CDR3 consists of 14 residues. The germline gives CDR1 SEHNR, CDR2 FQNEAQ (reference sequence). V gave up 1 base and J gave up 4 bases, with 5 bases separating them. CDR3 sequence (DNA): TGTGCCAGCAGCTTAGTTACCGGGGCCAACGTCCTGACTTTC. Protein product: CASSLVTGANVLTF. The full variable domain, its missing parts supplied by reference TRBV7-9 and TRBJ2-6, is DTGVSQNPRHKITKRGQNVTFRCDPISEHNRLYWYRQTLGQGPEFLTYFQNEAQLEKSRLLSDRFSAERPKGSFSTLEIQRTEQGDSAMYLCASSLVTGANVLTFGAGSRLTVL.

V is TRBV3-1 (or the pseudogene TRBV3-2) and J is TRBJ2-3, with TRBD2 matching over 8 bases. Looked up from germline, CDR1 is LGHDT and CDR2 is YNNKEL (reference sequence). The CDR3 covers 15 residues. J was trimmed by 4 bases and V by 2 bases; bases with no gene match: 5. CDR3 DNA sequence: TGTGCCAGCAGCCAACAGCGGGAGAGGGCAGATACGCAGTATTTT. Its protein is CASSQQRERADTQYF.

This chain joins TRBV6-5 and TRBJ1-1; D not resolved. The V end was cut by 3 bases, the J end by 3 bases, with 8 bases between. The germline CDR1 and CDR2 sequences are MNHEY and SVGAGI. CDR3 size: 13 residues. In nucleotides, the CDR3 is TGTGCCAGCAGTTATCAGCGGGACACTGAAGCTTTCTTT. Amino acid sequence: CASSYQRDTEAFF.

The table lists this clone with a few counts. The V gene is TRBV3-1 (or the pseudogene TRBV3-2), the J gene TRBJ1-6; maybe TRBD1 (6 bases). In germline, CDR1 is LGHDT, CDR2 YNNKEL (reference sequence). V lost 4 bases to trimming and J lost 4 bases, with 26 bases between them. The CDR3 consists of 20 residues. The CDR3 spells CASSRLTKSGADKYNSPLHF. The CDR3 region has the DNA TGTGCCAGCAGCCGACTAACAAAATCGGGGGCGGACAAGTATAATTCACCCCTCCACTTT.

The chain links TRBV5-6 to TRBJ1-2; D might be TRBD1 (5 bases). V lost 4 bases to trimming and J lost 3 bases, with 13 bases between them. The CDR3 has 14 residues. Germline loops: CDR1 SGHDT, CDR2 YYEEEE. CDR3 DNA sequence: TGTGCCAGCAGCCAATACGACAGATACTATGGCTACACCTTC. The encoded protein is CASSQYDRYYGYTF.

V usage is TRBV5-4 and J usage is TRBJ1-1; a possible D gene is TRBD1 (6 bases). V was trimmed by 4 bases and J by 6 bases, leaving 16 bases between them. This CDR3 is built from 14 residues. Germline assignment: CDR1 SGHNT and CDR2 YYREEE (reference sequence). The CDR3 here is CASSTTGWVAEAFF. CDR3 nucleotides: TGTGCCAGCAGCACCACAGGGTGGGTCGCTGAAGCTTTCTTT. Together with reference TRBV5-4 and TRBJ1-1, the CDR3 gives the full variable domain: ETGVTQSPTHLIKTRGQQVTLRCSSQSGHNTVSWYQQALGQGPQFIFQYYREEENGRGNFPPRFSGLQFPNYSSELNVNALELDDSALYLCASSTTGWVAEAFFGQGTRLTVV.

The chain links TRBV12-5 to TRBJ2-3; D gene uncertain. The CDR3 is made up of 13 amino acids. The V and J ends lost 0 bases and 7 bases respectively, with 8 bases between them. Germline V gene data show CDR1 as LGHNT and CDR2 as FRNRAP. CDR3 nucleotide sequence: TGTGCTAGTGGTTTGGTACCAGAGAATACGCAGTATTTT. Translated: CASGLVPENTQYF.

Many counts were recorded for this clone. The rearrangement links TRBV19 to TRBJ2-2; 8 bases are a match to TRBD1. The CDR3 is 14 amino acids. Germline-derived CDR1 and CDR2 are LNHDA and SQIVND (reference sequence). The J segment lost 3 bases and the V segment lost 4 bases, leaving 1 base of the junction unmatched. For the CDR3, the DNA is TGTGCCAGTAGTACGACAGGGGACACCGGGGAGCTGTTTTTT. Protein product: CASSTTGDTGELFF.